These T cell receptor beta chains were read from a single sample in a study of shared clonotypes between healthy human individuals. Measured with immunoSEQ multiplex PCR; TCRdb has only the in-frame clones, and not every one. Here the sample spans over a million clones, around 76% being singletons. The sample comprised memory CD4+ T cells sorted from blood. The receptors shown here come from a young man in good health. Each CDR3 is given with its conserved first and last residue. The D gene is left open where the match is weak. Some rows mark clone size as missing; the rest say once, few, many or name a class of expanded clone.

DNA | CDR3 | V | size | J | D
TGTGCCAGCAGCGTCGCACTTGGGGACACTGAAGCTTTCTTT | CASSVALGDTEAFF | TRBV10-3 | - | TRBJ1-1 | -
TGTGCCAGCAGCCTATCAAGTCCCTATGGCTACACCTTC | CASSLSSPYGYTF | TRBV11-2 | - | TRBJ1-2 | -
TGTGCCAGCAGCTCACCCGAAGCCGGGGAGCTGTTTTTT | CASSSPEAGELFF | TRBV7-3 | - | TRBJ2-2 | -
TGTGCCATCAGTGAGTACGGACTAGTCTCAAGAGCCTACGAGCAGTACTTC | CAISEYGLVSRAYEQYF | TRBV10-3 | - | TRBJ2-7 | TRBD2
TGCAGCCCTTGGCGGGACACCGAAGCTTTCTTT | CSPWRDTEAFF | TRBV29-1 | - | TRBJ1-1 | -
TGCGCCAGCAGCGAGGGGAGCAATCAGCCCCAGCATTTT | CASSEGSNQPQHF | TRBV10-2 | few | TRBJ1-5 | -
TGTGCCAGCAGCGCAACCCTAGCGGGAGGGCCGGAGGATACGCAGTATTTT | CASSATLAGGPEDTQYF | TRBV7-2 | - | TRBJ2-3 | TRBD2
TGTGCCTGGAGAATTAATAATTCACCCCTCCACTTT | CAWRINNSPLHF | TRBV30 | once | TRBJ1-6 | -
TGTGCCAGCAGCATGACAGGGATAATTCCTCATGACTTC | CASSMTGIIPHDF | TRBV6-1 | - | TRBJ2-7 | TRBD1
TGCGCCAGCAGCTTACGGGGAGACACAGATACGCAGTATTTT | CASSLRGDTDTQYF | TRBV5-1 | - | TRBJ2-3 | -
TGTGCCAGCTCCAGACAAGGGGAACCCCCCTACGAGCAGTACTTC | CASSRQGEPPYEQYF | TRBV5-4 | few | TRBJ2-7 | -
TGTGCCAGCAGCGCTACAGGGTCCACAGATACGCAGTATTTT | CASSATGSTDTQYF | TRBV2 | - | TRBJ2-3 | -
TGTGCCTGGAGTGACGGACAGCGGTATCAAGAGACCCAGTACTTC | CAWSDGQRYQETQYF | TRBV30 | - | TRBJ2-5 | -
TGTGCCAGAAATGCCCCGCGGCGGACAGATACGCAGTATTTT | CARNAPRRTDTQYF | TRBV7-5 | - | TRBJ2-3 | -
TGTGCCAGCAGCACATACAGGAGTACAGATACGCAGTATTTT | CASSTYRSTDTQYF | TRBV7-2 | once | TRBJ2-3 | -
TGTGCCAGCACTGAGAAAGGGGGTGCCGGGGAGCTGTTTTTT | CASTEKGGAGELFF | TRBV6-4 | - | TRBJ2-2 | -
TGTGCCAGCACCGGGACAACCCACAACTATGGCTACACCTTC | CASTGTTHNYGYTF | TRBV6-1 | - | TRBJ1-2 | -
TGTGCAAGTCGCTTAACTAACACCGGGGAGCTGTTTTTT | CASRLTNTGELFF | TRBV12-2 | many | TRBJ2-2 | -
TGTGCCAGTAGTATAGACCGGGACACTGGCTACACCTTC | CASSIDRDTGYTF | TRBV19 | - | TRBJ1-2 | -
TGCGCCAGCAGCTACGGACAGGGTAATGAAAAACTGTTTTTT | CASSYGQGNEKLFF | TRBV5-1 | - | TRBJ1-4 | TRBD1
TGTGCCAGCAGCTCCCCGGGGGGTAACGAGCAGTACTTC | CASSSPGGNEQYF | TRBV11-2 | - | TRBJ2-7 | TRBD2
TGTGCCAGCAGTTTAGGGACAGCTTATAGCAATCAGCCCCAGCATTTT | CASSLGTAYSNQPQHF | TRBV6-5 | - | TRBJ1-5 | TRBD1
TGTGCCAGCAGCATGACGGGGGGCGTCTATGGCTACACCTTC | CASSMTGGVYGYTF | TRBV6-1 | - | TRBJ1-2 | -
TGCGCCAGCAGCTTGACGACAGGGCCAAGCTCTGGGGCCAACGTCCTGACTTTC | CASSLTTGPSSGANVLTF | TRBV5-1 | - | TRBJ2-6 | TRBD1
TGTGCCAGCAGCCAAGTAAACGTAGCGGGGGGCTATGGTTACAATGAGCAGTTCTTC | CASSQVNVAGGYGYNEQFF | TRBV4-2 | - | TRBJ2-1 | TRBD2
TGTGCCAGCTCACCAGGGTACCTGGGGGGCTACACCTTC | CASSPGYLGGYTF | TRBV18 | once | TRBJ1-2 | -
TGCGCCAGCAGACCGCAGATAACAACGAACACTGAAGCTTTCTTT | CASRPQITTNTEAFF | TRBV5-1 | few | TRBJ1-1 | -
TGTGCCAGTAGTCCAGGACAGAAGACTAATGAAAAACTGTTTTTT | CASSPGQKTNEKLFF | TRBV19 | - | TRBJ1-4 | -